This T cell receptor beta chain stems from a study of T cells in localized non-small cell lung cancer (TCRdb year 2020). The study in broad terms: T cell repertoires of 200 to 250 early-stage NSCLC patients were analyzed, with tumors being compared against uninvolved tumor-adjacent lungs. The cohort was made up of around 220 treatment-naive NSCLC patients whose localized lung tumors had been resected. A mean age of around 66 years was recorded for the NSCLC patients, of whom around 120 were male and over 100 were female. Beyond this particular receptor, the publication reports: Higher blood T cell density associated with longer overall survival, while higher adjacent-lung clonality associated with shorter survival. Since the design was exploratory, TCR variables were selected using unadjusted p-values with no false-discovery rate correction. Because multi-region sequencing of the tumors was not done, intratumor heterogeneity could not be ruled out. The highest T cell clonality was observed in uninvolved tumor-adjacent lung, where clonality exceeded that of tumor, suggesting that antigenic responses were more focused in uninvolved tumor-adjacent lung. A median of around 50 of the top 100 tumor clones were detected in paired uninvolved adjacent lung, and 28 of these tumor clones were also found among the top 100 clones of the paired uninvolved adjacent lung.

At diagnosis, peripheral blood, uninvolved tumor-adjacent lung and tumor were collected and stored as a combination of fresh-frozen and FFPE material. This clone is deemed medium-sized (0.01 to 0.1%). The specificity of this receptor is unknown. Base qualities are not provided; no much larger clone lies one nucleotide away. The immunoSEQ Assay was used to sequence TCR beta CDR3 regions from DNA. The published analysis was carried out like this. To compute T cell density, TCR beta template counts were normalized to usable DNA, which was estimated by amplifying housekeeping genes. Richness was estimated with the preseqR package, extrapolating to 400,000 templates for PBMC samples and 120,000 templates for tissue samples. Clonality was defined as one minus Pielou's evenness. Tissue-enriched TCRs were identified through differential abundance testing performed on productive amino-acid clonotypes, with a minimum total count of 5 and an alpha of 0.1. Repertoire overlap between compartments was quantified with the Jaccard Index and Morisita Overlap Index. GLIPH grouped TCR beta CDR3s together with public tetramer-defined viral CDR3s, and a viral motif had to include at least three viral sequences and also show V-gene enrichment. TCRdb limited this immuneACCESS table to in-frame rearrangements with V and J called. A share of clones is missing; checked studies link under half to unresolved V genes, and the rest is unexplained. V and J calls and clone size are as listed in that table; D and trimming were resolved from the DNA. The sample table records 2,700 or so clones; 27% of these occur just once. Less than 15% of the sample rests with the top ten.

Measured from the cysteine to the phenylalanine, the CDR3 is 16 residues long. Just CDR3 DNA is preserved here, 48 bases in frame from base 1. A distance of 14 bases separates the germline ends of V and J, which lose 0 bases and 5 bases respectively. The germline V gene encodes CDR1 MGHRA and CDR2 YSYEKL. The source is a man aged 18-55 years with stage I lung adenocarcinoma. The starting material was lung tumor tissue, obtained before any cancer treatment. This chain is built from TRBV4-1 and TRBJ1-5; the D gene identity is not certain. The DNA reads TGCGCCAGCAGCCAAGATCGGTTCGGGCCTGATCAGCCCCAGCATTTT. Its translation is CASSQDRFGPDQPQHF.